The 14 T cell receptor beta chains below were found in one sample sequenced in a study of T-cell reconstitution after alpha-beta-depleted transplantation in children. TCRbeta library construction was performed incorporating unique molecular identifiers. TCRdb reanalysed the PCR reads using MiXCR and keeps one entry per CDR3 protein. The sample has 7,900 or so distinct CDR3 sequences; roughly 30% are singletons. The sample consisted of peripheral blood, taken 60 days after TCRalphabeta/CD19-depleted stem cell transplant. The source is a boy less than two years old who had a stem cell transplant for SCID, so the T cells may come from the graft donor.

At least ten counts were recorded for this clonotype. The CDR3 loop reads CASSSPESSYNSPLHF. CDR3 in DNA: TGTGCCAGCAGCTCCCCAGAGAGCTCCTATAATTCACCCCTCCACTTT. The chain links TRBV5-6 to TRBJ1-6; D remains unclear. Trimming shortened V by 3 bases and J by 0 bases, and 10 bases separated the two germline ends. Germline loops: CDR1 SGHDT, CDR2 YYEEEE. The length of the CDR3 is 16 residues.

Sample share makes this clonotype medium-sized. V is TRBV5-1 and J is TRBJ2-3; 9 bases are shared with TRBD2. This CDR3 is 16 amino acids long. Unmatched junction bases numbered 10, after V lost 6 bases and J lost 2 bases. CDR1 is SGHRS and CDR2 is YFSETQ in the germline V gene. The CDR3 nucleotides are TGCGCCAGCACCCCGCCGGGACTAGCTACCACAGATACGCAGTATTTT. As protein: CASTPPGLATTDTQYF.

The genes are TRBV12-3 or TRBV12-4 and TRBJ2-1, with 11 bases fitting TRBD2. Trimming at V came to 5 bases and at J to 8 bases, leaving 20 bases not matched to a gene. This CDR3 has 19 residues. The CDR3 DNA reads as TGTGCCAGCAGTGCCGGGACAGGTACTAGCGGGAGCCCCCTCCATGAGCAGTTCTTC. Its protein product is CASSAGTGTSGSPLHEQFF.

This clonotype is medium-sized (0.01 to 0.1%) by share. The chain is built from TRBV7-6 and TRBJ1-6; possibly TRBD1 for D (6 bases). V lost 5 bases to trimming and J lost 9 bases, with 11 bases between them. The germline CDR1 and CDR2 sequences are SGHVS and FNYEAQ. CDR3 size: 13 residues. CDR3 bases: TGTGCCAGCAGCCATAAGGGGGGTTCACCCCTCCACTTT. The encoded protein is CASSHKGGSPLHF.

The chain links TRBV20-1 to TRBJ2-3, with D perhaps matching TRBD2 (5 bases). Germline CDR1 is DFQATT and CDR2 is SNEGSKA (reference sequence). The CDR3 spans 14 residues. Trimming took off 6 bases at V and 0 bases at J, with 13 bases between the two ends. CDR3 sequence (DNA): TGCAGTGCCGCGCCCCGGGAAAGCACAGATACGCAGTATTTT. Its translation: CSAAPRESTDTQYF.

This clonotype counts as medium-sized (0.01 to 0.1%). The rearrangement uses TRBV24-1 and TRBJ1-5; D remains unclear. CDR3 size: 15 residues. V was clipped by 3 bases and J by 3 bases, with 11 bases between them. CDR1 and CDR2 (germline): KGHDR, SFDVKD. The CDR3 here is CATSDLRTDNQPQHF. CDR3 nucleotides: TGTGCCACCAGTGATCTACGGACGGACAATCAGCCCCAGCATTTT.

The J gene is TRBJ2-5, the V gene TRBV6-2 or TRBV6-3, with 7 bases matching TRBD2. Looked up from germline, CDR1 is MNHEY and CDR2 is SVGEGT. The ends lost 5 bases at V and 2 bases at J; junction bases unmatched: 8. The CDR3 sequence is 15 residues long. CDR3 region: CASSNARGEQETQYF. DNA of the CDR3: TGTGCCAGCAGTAACGCCCGGGGGGAACAAGAGACCCAGTACTTC.

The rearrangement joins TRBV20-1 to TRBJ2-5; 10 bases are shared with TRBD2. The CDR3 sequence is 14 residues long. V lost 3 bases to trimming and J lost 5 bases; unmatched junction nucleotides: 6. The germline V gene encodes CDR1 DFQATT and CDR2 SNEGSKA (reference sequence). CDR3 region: CSASSGRARETQYF. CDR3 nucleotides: TGCAGTGCTAGCAGCGGGAGGGCCCGGGAGACCCAGTACTTC.

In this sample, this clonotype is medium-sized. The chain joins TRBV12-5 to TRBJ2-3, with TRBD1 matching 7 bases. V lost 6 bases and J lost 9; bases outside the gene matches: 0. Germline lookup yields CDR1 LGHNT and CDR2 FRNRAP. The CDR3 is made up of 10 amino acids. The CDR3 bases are TGTGCTAGTGGGACAGGGACGCAGTATTTT. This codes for CASGTGTQYF.

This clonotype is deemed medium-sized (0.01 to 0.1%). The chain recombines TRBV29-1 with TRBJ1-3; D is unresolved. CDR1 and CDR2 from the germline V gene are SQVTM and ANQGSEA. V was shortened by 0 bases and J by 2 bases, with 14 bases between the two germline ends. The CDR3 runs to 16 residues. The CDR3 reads CSVEDRRDYPGNTIYF. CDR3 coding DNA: TGCAGCGTTGAAGATCGGAGGGATTACCCTGGAAACACCATATATTTT. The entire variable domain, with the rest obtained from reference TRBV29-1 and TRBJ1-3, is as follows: SAVISQKPSRDICQRGTSLTIQCQVDSQVTMMFWYRQQPGQSLTLIATANQGSEATYESGFVIDKFPISRPNLTFSTLTVSNMSPEDSSIYLCSVEDRRDYPGNTIYFGEGSWLTVV.

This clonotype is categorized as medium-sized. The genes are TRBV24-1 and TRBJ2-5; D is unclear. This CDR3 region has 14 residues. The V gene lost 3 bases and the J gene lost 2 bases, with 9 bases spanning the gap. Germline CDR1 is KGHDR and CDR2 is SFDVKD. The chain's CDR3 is CATSDPGPQETQYF. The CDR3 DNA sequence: TGTGCCACCAGTGATCCCGGGCCTCAAGAGACCCAGTACTTC.

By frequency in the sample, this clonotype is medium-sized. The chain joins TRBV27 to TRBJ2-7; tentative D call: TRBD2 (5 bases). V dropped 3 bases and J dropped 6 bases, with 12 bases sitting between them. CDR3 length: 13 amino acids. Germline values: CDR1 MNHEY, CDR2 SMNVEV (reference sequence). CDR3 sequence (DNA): TGTGCCAGCAGTTTCGGCGGGCCTGTCGAGCAGTACTTC. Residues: CASSFGGPVEQYF.

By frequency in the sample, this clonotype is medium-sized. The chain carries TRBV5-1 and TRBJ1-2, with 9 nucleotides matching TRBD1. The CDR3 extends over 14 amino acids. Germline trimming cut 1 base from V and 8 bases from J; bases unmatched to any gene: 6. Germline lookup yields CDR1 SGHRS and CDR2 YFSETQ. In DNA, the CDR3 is TGCGCCAGCAGCTTGTGGACAGGGGTAGGGGGCTACACCTTC. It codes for CASSLWTGVGGYTF.

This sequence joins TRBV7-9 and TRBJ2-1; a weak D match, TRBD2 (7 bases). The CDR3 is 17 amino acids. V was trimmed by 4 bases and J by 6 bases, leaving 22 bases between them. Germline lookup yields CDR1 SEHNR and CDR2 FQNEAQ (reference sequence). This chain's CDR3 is CASSSRGLSLGGNEQFF. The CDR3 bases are TGTGCCAGCAGCTCCAGGGGACTATCCCTCGGTGGCAATGAGCAGTTCTTC.